This T cell receptor (beta chain) came from a study of PD-1 blockade in classical Hodgkin lymphoma (dated by TCRdb to about 2020). Describing the broader study: Nivolumab dosing was 3 mg/kg intravenously every 2 weeks, continuing until either disease progression or unacceptable toxicity. A peripheral blood immune signature of response to PD-1 blockade in classical Hodgkin lymphoma was defined using TCR beta sequencing and CyTOF. The full study reports these points: Baseline TCR diversity was reported to be lower in newly diagnosed patients than in healthy donors and to be lower still in relapsed/refractory patients. Trial patients with a complete response had baseline diversity similar to that of newly diagnosed patients, while partial responders and progressors had significantly lower diversity. A significant rise by C4D1 was seen in CD4+ but not CD8+ TCR diversity (p=0.0027 vs p=0.16), with the rise being most apparent in complete responders (p=0.02). The study was restricted to a single clinical trial cohort, and the causes of repertoire differences, possibly disease activity or prior therapy, were left undefined. Diversity was lower in patients who began nivolumab less than 1 year after ASCT, so these patients were left out of later analyses to avoid confounding by immune reconstitution.

The Qiagen DNeasy kit was used to extract genomic DNA from unsorted PBMCs and from the negatively selected CD4+ and CD8+ fractions. Amplification of TCR beta CDR3 regions was done by immunoSEQ multiplex PCR with primers that anneal to V and J segments. Amplification bias was minimized using a synthetic immune receptor repertoire, and residual bias was removed computationally after sequencing. The authors processed their data as follows. Custom Python scripts were used to quantify repertoire diversity as the Shannon entropy index. Unsorted, CD4+ and CD8+ repertoires were examined separately, except in combined analyses, for which CD4+ and CD8+ sequences were merged in silico. A clone was considered expanded if an increase in frequency of at least 2-fold after treatment relative to C1D1 was found, and a pseudocount of 0.5 was applied to clones undetected at baseline. Clones with 0 or 1 copy at C1D1 were classified as singleton clones, and clones with 2 or more copies were classified as non-singleton clones. By matching protein sequences in sorted samples from the same patient, clones expanded in unsorted samples were annotated as CD4+, CD8+ or unknown. Wilcoxon tests on paired samples were used to test diversity changes from C1D1 to C4D1. Held by TCRdb, this immuneACCESS table contains in-frame sequences only and omits some clones. Under half of the omission traces to an unresolved V gene where checked; the cause of the rest is unknown. V, J and clone size are taken as reported in that table, and D and trimming were inferred from the DNA itself. The sample table holds some 52,000 clones, of which roughly nine tenths were seen once. In total, the top ten clones hold approximately 7% of the sample.

For this clone: Its specific antigen is unknown. Per-base quality was not reported, and no clone a single base away is much larger than it. This sample includes further DNA sequences coding for the same CDR3.

The time point label on this specimen signifies: cycle 4 day 1 (C4D1), after 6 weeks of nivolumab. Relapse after autologous stem cell transplantation had occurred in all trial patients, and cohorts A, B and C were distinguished by prior brentuximab vedotin exposure. A total of under 70 patients with relapsed/refractory classical Hodgkin lymphoma made up the trial cohort, and each patient's best overall response was complete response, partial response or progressive disease. Single-agent nivolumab was administered to trial patients in the multi-cohort phase II CheckMate 205 trial. Best overall response was determined by an independent review committee according to the 2007 International Working Group response criteria. Trial PBMCs were collected immediately before nivolumab initiation (C1D1) and during therapy at cycle 2 day 1 and cycle 4 day 1. Peripheral blood was collected in 8 mL Vacutainer Cell Preparation Tubes, from which PBMCs were isolated by centrifugation and then cryopreserved.

V trim: 1 base; J trim: 2 bases; unmatched bases: 3. The CDR3 holds 15 amino acids from the cysteine to the phenylalanine. Here the CDR3 DNA is all that survives: 45 bases in frame from base 1. The germline V gene provides CDR1 SGHTA and CDR2 FQGNSA. The sample was peripheral blood mononuclear cells (PBMCs), taken before the fourth cycle of nivolumab. The V and J genes are TRBV7-2 and TRBJ2-5; 8 junctional bases match TRBD2. This clonotype was obtained from a human donor with classical Hodgkin lymphoma. The DNA is TGTGCCAGCAGCTTAGGCGGGGGGCCACAAGAGACCCAGTACTTC. Its product reads: CASSLGGGPQETQYF.